Below are 16 T cell receptor beta chains sequenced from a single sample in a study of T cell repertoires in aging, cancer and after chemotherapy. Multiplex touch-down PCR with TRB-A/B primers amplified rearranged V-D-J TRB sequences. One entry per CDR3 protein, called by TCRdb with MiXCR from the multiplex PCR reads. The data show about 8,600 distinct CDR3 sequences, 25% seen once. Peripheral blood genomic DNA, not sorted cells or RNA, was the template. Sequences were obtained from blood. Receptors were obtained from a human donor with a blood cancer.

This clonotype was detected a few times. The chain carries TRBV4-3 and TRBJ2-1; 12 positions match TRBD2. This CDR3 comprises 18 residues. In germline, CDR1 is LGHNA, CDR2 YSLEER. The trim removed 0 bases at V and 4 bases at J, leaving 7 bases unmatched. For the CDR3, the DNA is TGCGCCAGCAGCCAAGATCTTCTAGCGGGGGGGCTGTACAATGAGCAGTTCTTC. Translated: CASSQDLLAGGLYNEQFF.

The chain links TRBV18 to TRBJ2-1; TRBD2 agrees at 9 bases. The germline V gene has CDR1 KGHSH and CDR2 LQKENI. Germline trimming cut 8 bases from V and 4 bases from J; bases unmatched to any gene: 6. The length of the CDR3 is 14 residues. DNA of the CDR3: TGTGCCAGCCAAACTAGCGGGTCGTACAATGAGCAGTTCTTC. Residues: CASQTSGSYNEQFF.

Judged by abundance, this clonotype is medium-sized. CDR3 loop: CASAGEAYNEQFF. The CDR3 DNA sequence: TGTGCCAGCGCGGGGGAGGCTTACAATGAGCAGTTCTTC. This sequence joins TRBV10-3 and TRBJ2-1, with 7 nucleotides matching TRBD2. The CDR3 has 13 amino acids. V lost 10 bases and J lost 4; bases outside the gene matches: 7. Per the germline V gene, CDR1 is ENHRY and CDR2 is SYGVKD.

This clonotype was seen at least ten times. This sequence joins TRBV7-9 and TRBJ2-1; D unclear. This CDR3 has 12 residues. Germline-derived CDR1 and CDR2 are SEHNR and FQNEAQ (reference sequence). Trimming took off 0 bases at V and 10 bases at J, with 7 bases between the two ends. The CDR3 DNA is TGTGCCAGCAGCTTAGCGGGAACAGAGCAGTTCTTC. This gives the protein CASSLAGTEQFF.

This clonotype has just a few counts. The genes are TRBV11-1 and TRBJ2-2, with 8 bases lining up with TRBD1. The CDR3 length is 13 residues. V trimming: 4 bases; J trimming: 6 bases; junction bases outside the gene matches: 1. In germline, CDR1 is SGHAT, CDR2 FQDESV (reference sequence). CDR3 residues: CASSSQGAGELFF. CDR3 coding DNA: TGTGCCAGCAGCTCACAGGGGGCCGGGGAGCTGTTTTTT.

The chain carries TRBV29-1 and TRBJ2-7; 7 bases match TRBD1. With V trimmed by 6 bases and J by 6 bases, 5 bases remained unmatched. CDR1 is SQVTM and CDR2 is ANQGSEA in the germline V gene. The CDR3 has 11 residues. The CDR3 nucleotides read TGCAGCGTCGAGACAGGGTCCGAGCAGTACTTC. It specifies CSVETGSEQYF.

A word on this clonotype: Sequence at one end of the junction differs from germline and may be a read error. V and J are TRBV12-3 or TRBV12-4 and TRBJ1-4, with TRBD1 as a possible D gene (6 bases). This CDR3 has 14 amino acids. The CDR3 protein is CASSLEGEGEELFF. For the CDR3, the DNA is TGTGCCAGCAGTTTAGAGGGGGAGGGTGAAGAACTGTTTTTT.

This clonotype was observed a few times. The V gene is TRBV7-9, the J gene TRBJ2-1; 10 bases align to TRBD1. Germline-derived CDR1 and CDR2 are SEHNR and FQNEAQ (reference sequence). This CDR3 region has 15 residues. V lost 4 bases, J lost 5 bases, and 5 bases stayed unmatched. The CDR3 sequence is CASSSDRGYHNEQFF. CDR3 DNA sequence: TGTGCCAGCAGCTCGGACAGGGGGTACCACAATGAGCAGTTCTTC.

This clonotype counts as medium-sized. This chain links TRBV30 with TRBJ1-6; 8 bases align to TRBD1. J was trimmed by 7 bases and V by 3 bases; bases with no gene match: 2. Per the germline V gene, CDR1 is GTSNPN and CDR2 is SVGIG (reference sequence). The CDR3 runs 13 residues. Written as DNA, the CDR3 is TGTGCCTGGAGGACAGGGGAAAATTCACCCCTCCACTTT. Translation: CAWRTGENSPLHF.

By share, this clonotype ranks as medium-sized. This chain uses TRBV7-2 with TRBJ2-2; no reliable D call. This CDR3 has 15 amino acids. V was shortened by 1 base and J by 1 base, with 7 bases between the two germline ends. The V gene's germline CDR1 is SGHTA and CDR2 FQGNSA. As DNA, the CDR3 is TGTGCCAGCAGCTTAGGACACTGGAACACCGGGGAGCTGTTTTTT. This translates into CASSLGHWNTGELFF.

This clonotype is medium-sized (0.01 to 0.1%). The V and J genes are TRBV19 and TRBJ1-4; tentatively, D is TRBD1 (5 bases). The CDR3 consists of 15 residues. Germline V gene lookup returns CDR1 LNHDA and CDR2 SQIVND (reference sequence). The germline V and J ends were trimmed by 5 bases and 0 bases, with 10 bases remaining between them. The CDR3 region is CASSGGSATNEKLFF. The CDR3 nucleotides are TGTGCCAGTAGTGGGGGATCTGCAACTAATGAAAAACTGTTTTTT.

As concerns this clonotype: A read error is likely, as this CDR3 ends without the conserved phenylalanine or tryptophan. The chain links TRBV7-2 to TRBJ1-2; D is perhaps TRBD1 (5 bases). The CDR3 loop spans 16 amino acids. V was shortened by 4 bases and J by 4 bases, with 19 bases between the two germline ends. Germline CDR1 is SGHTA and CDR2 is FQGNSA. The CDR3 reads CASSSGTEGFLYGYTL. The CDR3 bases are TGTGCCAGCAGCTCGGGGACCGAAGGATTTCTCTATGGCTACACCTTA.

The J gene is TRBJ1-1, the V gene TRBV27; TRBD1 agrees at 8 bases. The trim removed 5 bases at V and 4 bases at J, leaving 6 bases unmatched. Germline-derived CDR1 and CDR2 are MNHEY and SMNVEV (reference sequence). This CDR3 is 14 amino acids long. The CDR3 here is CASSPYRGGTEAFF. The CDR3 region has the DNA TGTGCCAGCAGTCCGTACAGGGGGGGCACTGAAGCTTTCTTT.

Relative to its sample, this clonotype is medium-sized. This rearrangement joins TRBV6-1 to TRBJ2-3; D is undetermined. CDR3 size: 12 residues. The germline gives CDR1 MNHNS, CDR2 SASEGT. Trimming left V 4 bases short and J 6 bases short, with 8 bases between. The CDR3 nucleotides are TGTGCCAGCAGTGGATTTGGGGATACGCAGTATTTT. Amino acids: CASSGFGDTQYF.

This clonotype is medium-sized by share. The rearrangement uses TRBV12-3 or TRBV12-4 and TRBJ2-2; TRBD2 matches at 7 bases. With V trimmed by 5 bases and J by 2 bases, 14 bases remained unmatched. The CDR3 is 18 residues long. The CDR3 nucleotides are TGTGCCAGCAGTCCCCTGCTTGGGCTAGCGGACAACACCGGGGAGCTGTTTTTT. Protein product: CASSPLLGLADNTGELFF.

This clonotype was recorded a few times. V is TRBV7-2 and J is TRBJ2-7, with D perhaps matching TRBD2 (6 bases). Germline V gives CDR1 SGHTA, CDR2 FQGNSA. The CDR3 is 15 residues long. V lost 0 bases, J lost 0 bases, and 9 bases lay in between. This chain's CDR3 is CASSLAPGDSYEQYF. The CDR3 DNA reads TGTGCCAGCAGCTTAGCCCCGGGAGACTCCTACGAGCAGTACTTC.